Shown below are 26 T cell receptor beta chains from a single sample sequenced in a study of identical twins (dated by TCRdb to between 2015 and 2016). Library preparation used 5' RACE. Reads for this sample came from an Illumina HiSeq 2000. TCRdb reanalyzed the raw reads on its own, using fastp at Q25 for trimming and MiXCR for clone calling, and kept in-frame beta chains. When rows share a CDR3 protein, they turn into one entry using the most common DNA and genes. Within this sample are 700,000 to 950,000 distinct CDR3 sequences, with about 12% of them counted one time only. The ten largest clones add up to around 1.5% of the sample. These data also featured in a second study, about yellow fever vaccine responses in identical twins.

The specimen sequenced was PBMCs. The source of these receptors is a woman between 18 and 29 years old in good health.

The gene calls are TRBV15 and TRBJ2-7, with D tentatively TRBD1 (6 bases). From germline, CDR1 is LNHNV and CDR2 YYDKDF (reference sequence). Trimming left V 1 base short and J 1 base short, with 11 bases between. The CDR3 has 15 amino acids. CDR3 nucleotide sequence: TGTGCCACCAGCAGAGCGGACAGTGGGTCCTACGAGCAGTACTTC. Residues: CATSRADSGSYEQYF.

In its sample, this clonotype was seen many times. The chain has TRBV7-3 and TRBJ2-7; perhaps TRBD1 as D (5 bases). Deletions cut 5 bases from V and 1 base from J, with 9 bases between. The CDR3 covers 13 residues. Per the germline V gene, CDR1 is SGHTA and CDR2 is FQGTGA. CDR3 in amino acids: CASSEGHSYEQYF. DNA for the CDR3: TGTGCCAGCAGCGAAGGACATTCCTACGAGCAGTACTTC.

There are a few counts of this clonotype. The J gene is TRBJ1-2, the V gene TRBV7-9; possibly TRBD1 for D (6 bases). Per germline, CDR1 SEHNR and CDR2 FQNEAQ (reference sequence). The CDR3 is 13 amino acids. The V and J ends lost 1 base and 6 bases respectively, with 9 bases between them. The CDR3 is CASSLDGGNGYTF. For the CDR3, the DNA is TGTGCCAGCAGCTTAGACGGGGGCAATGGCTACACCTTC. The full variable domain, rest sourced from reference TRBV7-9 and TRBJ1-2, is DTGVSQNPRHKITKRGQNVTFRCDPISEHNRLYWYRQTLGQGPEFLTYFQNEAQLEKSRLLSDRFSAERPKGSFSTLEIQRTEQGDSAMYLCASSLDGGNGYTFGSGTRLTVV.

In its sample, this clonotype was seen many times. The CDR3 nucleotides are TGTGCCAGCAGTTTAGACCGGCTGGTAAGCTCCTACAATGAGCAGTTCTTC. This gives the protein CASSLDRLVSSYNEQFF. This chain uses TRBV12-3 or TRBV12-4 with TRBJ2-1; D gene unclear. The CDR3 extends over 17 amino acids. Trimming cost V 1 base and J 0 bases, with 13 bases left between them.

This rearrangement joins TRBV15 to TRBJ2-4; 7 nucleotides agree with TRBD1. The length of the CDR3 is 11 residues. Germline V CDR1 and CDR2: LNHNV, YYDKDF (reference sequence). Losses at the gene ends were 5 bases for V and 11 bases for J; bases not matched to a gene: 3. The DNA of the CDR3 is TGTGCCACCAGCTACGGGACAGTTCAGTACTTC. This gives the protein CATSYGTVQYF.

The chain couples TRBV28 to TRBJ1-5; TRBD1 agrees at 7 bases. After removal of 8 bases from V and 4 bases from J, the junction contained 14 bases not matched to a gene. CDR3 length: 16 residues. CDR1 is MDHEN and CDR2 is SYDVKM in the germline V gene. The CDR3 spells CASLIGGAVGNQPQHF. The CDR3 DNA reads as TGTGCCAGCTTAATAGGGGGCGCGGTGGGAAATCAGCCCCAGCATTTT.

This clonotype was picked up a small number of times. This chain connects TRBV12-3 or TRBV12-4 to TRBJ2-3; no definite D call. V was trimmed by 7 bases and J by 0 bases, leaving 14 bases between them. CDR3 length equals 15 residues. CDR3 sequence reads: CASKLFTPSTDTQYF. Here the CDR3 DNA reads TGTGCCAGCAAGTTGTTCACGCCTAGCACAGATACGCAGTATTTT.

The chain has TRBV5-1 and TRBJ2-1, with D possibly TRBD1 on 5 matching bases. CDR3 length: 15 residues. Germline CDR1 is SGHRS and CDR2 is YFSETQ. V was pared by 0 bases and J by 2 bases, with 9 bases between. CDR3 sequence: CASSLDDSTYNEQFF. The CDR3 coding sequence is TGCGCCAGCAGCTTGGACGACAGCACCTACAATGAGCAGTTCTTC.

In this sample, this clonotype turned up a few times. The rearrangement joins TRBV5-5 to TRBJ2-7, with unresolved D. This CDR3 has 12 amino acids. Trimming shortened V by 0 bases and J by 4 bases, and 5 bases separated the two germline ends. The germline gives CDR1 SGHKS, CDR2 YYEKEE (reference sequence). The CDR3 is CASSLEQYEQYF. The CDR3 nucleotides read TGTGCCAGCAGCTTGGAGCAGTACGAGCAGTACTTC. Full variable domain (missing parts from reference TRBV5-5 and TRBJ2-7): DAGVTQSPTHLIKTRGQQVTLRCSPISGHKSVSWYQQVLGQGPQFIFQYYEKEERGRGNFPDRFSARQFPNYSSELNVNALLLGDSALYLCASSLEQYEQYFGPGTRLTVT.

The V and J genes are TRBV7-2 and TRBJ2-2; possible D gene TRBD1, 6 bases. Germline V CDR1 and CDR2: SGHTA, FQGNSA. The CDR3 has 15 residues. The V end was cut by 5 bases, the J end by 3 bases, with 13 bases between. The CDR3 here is CASSKQGVDTGELFF. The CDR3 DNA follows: TGTGCCAGCAGCAAACAGGGTGTGGACACCGGGGAGCTGTTTTTT.

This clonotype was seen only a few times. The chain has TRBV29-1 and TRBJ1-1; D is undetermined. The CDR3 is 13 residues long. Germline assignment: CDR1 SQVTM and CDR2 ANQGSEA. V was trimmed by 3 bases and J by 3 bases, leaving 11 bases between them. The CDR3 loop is CSVEMTPYTEAFF. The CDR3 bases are TGCAGCGTTGAGATGACACCTTACACTGAAGCTTTCTTT.

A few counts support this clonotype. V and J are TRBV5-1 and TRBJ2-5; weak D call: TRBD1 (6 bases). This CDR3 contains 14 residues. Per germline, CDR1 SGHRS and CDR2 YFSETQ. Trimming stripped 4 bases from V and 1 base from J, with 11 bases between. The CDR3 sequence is CASSGGHRQETQYF. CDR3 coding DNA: TGCGCCAGCAGCGGGGGACACCGCCAAGAGACCCAGTACTTC.

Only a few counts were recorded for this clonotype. This CDR3 reads CASRLAGGEYNEQFF. The CDR3 DNA is TGCGCCAGTCGACTAGCGGGAGGCGAATACAATGAGCAGTTCTTC. V and J are TRBV5-1 and TRBJ2-1; 13 positions match TRBD2. The CDR3 sequence is 15 residues long. The trim removed 8 bases at V and 4 bases at J, leaving 6 bases unmatched. Germline CDR1 and CDR2: SGHRS and YFSETQ. The full variable domain, completed using reference TRBV5-1 and TRBJ2-1, is KAGVTQTPRYLIKTRGQQVTLSCSPISGHRSVSWYQQTPGQGLQFLFEYFSETQRNKGNFPGRFSGRQFSNSRSEMNVSTLELGDSALYLCASRLAGGEYNEQFFGPGTRLTVL.

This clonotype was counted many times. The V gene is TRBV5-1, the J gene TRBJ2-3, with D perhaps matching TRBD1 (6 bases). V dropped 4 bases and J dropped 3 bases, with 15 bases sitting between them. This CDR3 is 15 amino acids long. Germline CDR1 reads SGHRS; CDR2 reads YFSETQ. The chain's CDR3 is CASSPRGGSTDTQYF. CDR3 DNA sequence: TGCGCCAGCAGCCCCAGAGGGGGTTCAACAGATACGCAGTATTTT.

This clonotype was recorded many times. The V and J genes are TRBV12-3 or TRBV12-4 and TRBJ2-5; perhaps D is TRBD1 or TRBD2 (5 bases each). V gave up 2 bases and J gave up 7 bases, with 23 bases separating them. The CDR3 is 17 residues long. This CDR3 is CASSLFGTEGPVGTQYF. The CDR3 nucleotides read TGTGCCAGCAGTTTATTCGGTACCGAGGGGCCGGTAGGGACCCAGTACTTC.

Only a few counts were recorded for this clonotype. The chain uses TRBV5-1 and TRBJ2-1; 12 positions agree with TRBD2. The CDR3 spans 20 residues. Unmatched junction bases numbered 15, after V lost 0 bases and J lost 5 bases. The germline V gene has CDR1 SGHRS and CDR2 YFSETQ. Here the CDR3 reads CASSLASTSGSIRGNNEQFF. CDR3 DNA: TGCGCCAGCAGCTTGGCGTCGACTAGCGGGAGTATAAGGGGGAACAATGAGCAGTTCTTC. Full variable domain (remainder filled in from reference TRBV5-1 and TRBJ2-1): KAGVTQTPRYLIKTRGQQVTLSCSPISGHRSVSWYQQTPGQGLQFLFEYFSETQRNKGNFPGRFSGRQFSNSRSEMNVSTLELGDSALYLCASSLASTSGSIRGNNEQFFGPGTRLTVL.

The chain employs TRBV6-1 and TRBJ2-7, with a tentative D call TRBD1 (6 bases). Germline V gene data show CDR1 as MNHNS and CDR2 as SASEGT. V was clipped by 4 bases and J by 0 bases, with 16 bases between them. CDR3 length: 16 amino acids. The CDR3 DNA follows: TGTGCCAGCAGTGGATTCACAGGGCTGAGCTCCTACGAGCAGTACGTC. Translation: CASSGFTGLSSYEQYV.

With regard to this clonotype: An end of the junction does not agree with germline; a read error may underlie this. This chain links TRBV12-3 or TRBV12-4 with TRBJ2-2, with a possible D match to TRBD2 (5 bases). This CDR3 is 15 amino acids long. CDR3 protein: CAGSFIARNTGELFF. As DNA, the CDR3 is TGTGCCGGCAGTTTTATAGCGAGGAACACCGGGGAGCTGTTTTTT.

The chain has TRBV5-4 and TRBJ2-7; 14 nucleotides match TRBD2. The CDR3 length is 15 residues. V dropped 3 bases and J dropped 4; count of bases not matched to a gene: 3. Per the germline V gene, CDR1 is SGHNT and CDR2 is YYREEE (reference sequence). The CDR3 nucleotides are TGTGCCAGCAGCTCCTGGACTAGCGGGAGGTACGAGCAGTACTTC. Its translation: CASSSWTSGRYEQYF.

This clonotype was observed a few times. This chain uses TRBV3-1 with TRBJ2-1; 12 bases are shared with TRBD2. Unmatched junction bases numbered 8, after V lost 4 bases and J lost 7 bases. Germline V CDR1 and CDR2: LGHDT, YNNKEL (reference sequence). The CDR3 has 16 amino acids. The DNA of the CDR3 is TGTGCCAGCAGCCCGGCTAGCGGGGGGGCGGGAAATGAGCAGTTCTTC. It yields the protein CASSPASGGAGNEQFF.

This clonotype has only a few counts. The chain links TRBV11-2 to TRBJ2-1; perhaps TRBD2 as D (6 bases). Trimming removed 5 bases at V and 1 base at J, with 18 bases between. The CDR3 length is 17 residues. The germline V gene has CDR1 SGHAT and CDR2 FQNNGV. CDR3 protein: CASSPGRDSTSYNEQFF. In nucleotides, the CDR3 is TGTGCCAGCAGCCCAGGACGGGACTCCACATCCTACAATGAGCAGTTCTTC.

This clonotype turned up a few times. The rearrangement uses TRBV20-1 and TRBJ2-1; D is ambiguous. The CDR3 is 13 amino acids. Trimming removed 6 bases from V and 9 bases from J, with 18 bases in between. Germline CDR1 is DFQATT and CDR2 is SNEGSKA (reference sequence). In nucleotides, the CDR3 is TGCAGTGCCTCGACCAGCCTAGTTTTTGAGCAGTTCTTC. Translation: CSASTSLVFEQFF.

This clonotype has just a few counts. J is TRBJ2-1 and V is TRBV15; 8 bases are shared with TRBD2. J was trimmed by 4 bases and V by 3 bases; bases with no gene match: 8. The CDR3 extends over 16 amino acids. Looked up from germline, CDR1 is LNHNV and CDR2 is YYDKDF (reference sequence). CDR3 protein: CATSSRASGQYNEQFF. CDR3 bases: TGTGCCACCAGCAGCAGGGCTAGCGGGCAGTACAATGAGCAGTTCTTC.

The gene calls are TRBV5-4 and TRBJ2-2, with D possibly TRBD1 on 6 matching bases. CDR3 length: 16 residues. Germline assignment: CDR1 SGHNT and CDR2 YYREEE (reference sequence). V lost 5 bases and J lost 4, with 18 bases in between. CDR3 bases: TGTGCCAGCAGTCCAGGGGCCCAAATCCTCACCGGGGAGCTGTTTTTT. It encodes CASSPGAQILTGELFF. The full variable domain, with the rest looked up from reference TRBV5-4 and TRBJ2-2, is ETGVTQSPTHLIKTRGQQVTLRCSSQSGHNTVSWYQQALGQGPQFIFQYYREEENGRGNFPPRFSGLQFPNYSSELNVNALELDDSALYLCASSPGAQILTGELFFGEGSRLTVL.

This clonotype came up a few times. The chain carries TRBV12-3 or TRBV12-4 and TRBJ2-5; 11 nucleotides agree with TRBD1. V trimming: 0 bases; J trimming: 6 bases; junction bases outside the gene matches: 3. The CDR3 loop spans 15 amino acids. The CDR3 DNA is TGTGCCAGCAGTTTAGCCGGGACAGGGGGGAAGACCCAGTACTTC. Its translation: CASSLAGTGGKTQYF.

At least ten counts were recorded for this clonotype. CDR3 protein: CASSLTGVKYNEQFF. In nucleotides, the CDR3 is TGTGCCAGCAGCTTAACAGGGGTCAAGTACAATGAGCAGTTCTTC. The chain uses TRBV7-9 and TRBJ2-1, with 7 nucleotides matching TRBD1. Germline V gene sequence: CDR1 SEHNR, CDR2 FQNEAQ (reference sequence). This CDR3 comprises 15 residues. The junction had 5 bases not matched to a gene; V was cut back by 2 bases and J by 4 bases.